Listed here is a single T cell receptor (beta chain). This sample is drawn from a study of blood T cell repertoires in COVID-19. Across the study: Material from acute and convalescent COVID-19 was sourced from the United States, Italy and Spain.

The CDR3 runs 14 residues. The V gene end was trimmed by 4 bases and the J gene end by 2 bases; junction bases not matched to a gene: 5. Per the germline V gene, CDR1 is LGHDT and CDR2 is YNNKEL (reference sequence). Clones were sequenced by immunoSEQ multiplex PCR, and TCRdb holds only the in-frame ones, with some missing. The table shows roughly 330,000 clones, with roughly 88% occurring only once. Material: peripheral blood. The rearrangement uses TRBV3-1 (or the pseudogene TRBV3-2) and TRBJ2-7, with 7 bases identical to TRBD2. The clonotype was recovered from a woman in her forties or fifties with active or convalescent COVID-19. CDR3: CASSLGGGTYEQYF. DNA of the CDR3: TGTGCCAGCAGCCTGGGCGGGGGTACCTACGAGCAGTACTTC.